This T cell receptor beta chain was found in a study of neoadjuvant nivolumab and ipilimumab in lung cancer. Turning to this clone: Other DNA variants within this sample encode the same CDR3.

Germline CDR1 is MNHNS and CDR2 is SASEGT. The CDR3 is made up of 12 amino acids. Trimming removed 3 bases at V and 7 bases at J, with 7 bases between. Only in-frame clones appear in the TCRdb table, and some are missing; sequencing was by immunoSEQ multiplex PCR. The table shows about 1,400 clones, with around 84% occurring only once. Sample: adjacent normal lung tissue, taken after neoadjuvant nivolumab, alone or with ipilimumab, at or shortly before surgery. This receptor was taken from an adult with non-small cell lung cancer. The chain recombines TRBV6-1 with TRBJ2-4; D is ambiguous. CDR3 nucleotides: TGTGCCAGCAGTGAGATTAAGAACATTCAGTACTTC. Translated: CASSEIKNIQYF.